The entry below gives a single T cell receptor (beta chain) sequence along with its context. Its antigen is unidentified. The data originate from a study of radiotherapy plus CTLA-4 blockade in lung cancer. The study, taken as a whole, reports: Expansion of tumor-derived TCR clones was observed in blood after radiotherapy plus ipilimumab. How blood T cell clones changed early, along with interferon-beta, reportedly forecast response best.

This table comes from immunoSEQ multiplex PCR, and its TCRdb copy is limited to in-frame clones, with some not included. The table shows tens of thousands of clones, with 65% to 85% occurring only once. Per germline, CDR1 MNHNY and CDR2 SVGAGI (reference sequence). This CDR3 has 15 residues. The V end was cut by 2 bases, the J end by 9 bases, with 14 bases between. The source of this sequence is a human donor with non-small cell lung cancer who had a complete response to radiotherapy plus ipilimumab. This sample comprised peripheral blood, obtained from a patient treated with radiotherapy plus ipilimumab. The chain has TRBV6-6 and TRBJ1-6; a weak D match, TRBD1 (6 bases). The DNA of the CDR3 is TGTGCCAGCAGTTACAGCCAGGGGAACGGTTCACCCCTCCACTTT. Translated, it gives CASSYSQGNGSPLHF.